This is a list of T cell receptor beta chains from one sample in a study of CD8 T cells in ankylosing spondylitis. TCRdb independently ran MiXCR on the 5' RACE reads; one entry per CDR3 protein. Here the sample spans 650,000 to 800,000 distinct CDR3 sequences, roughly 19% being singletons. The sample consisted of blood, either unsorted or a sorted T cell fraction (not recorded which). These receptors all come from a male donor with ankylosing spondylitis. Both conserved end residues are part of each CDR3. A D gene is named only where the DNA matches it firmly. Rows may omit the clone size; those that give it use once, few, many or a size class.

D gene: -
clone size: many
V gene: TRBV29-1
J gene: TRBJ2-5
CDR3 protein: CSVDQPKTRRTQYF
CDR3 DNA: TGCAGCGTCGATCAACCTAAGACCCGAAGGACCCAGTACTTC

D gene: -
clone size: -
V gene: TRBV2
J gene: TRBJ2-7
CDR3 protein: CASAGEPTYEQYF
CDR3 DNA: TGTGCCAGCGCAGGCGAACCCACCTACGAGCAGTACTTC

D gene: TRBD1
clone size: -
V gene: TRBV20-1
J gene: TRBJ2-5
CDR3 protein: CSAAGTDQETQYF
CDR3 DNA: TGCAGTGCGGCCGGGACAGACCAAGAGACCCAGTACTTC

D gene: TRBD1
clone size: many
V gene: TRBV29-1
J gene: TRBJ2-4
CDR3 protein: CSVEGRQGGIQYF
CDR3 DNA: TGCAGCGTTGAGGGGAGACAGGGTGGCATTCAGTACTTC

D gene: TRBD2
clone size: many
V gene: TRBV5-1
J gene: TRBJ2-5
CDR3 protein: CASSLGTSGRETQYF
CDR3 DNA: TGCGCCAGCAGCTTGGGGACTAGCGGGAGAGAGACCCAGTACTTC

D gene: -
clone size: -
V gene: TRBV4-2
J gene: TRBJ2-1
CDR3 protein: CASSQGGGVNSYNEQFF
CDR3 DNA: TGTGCCAGCAGCCAGGGAGGGGGGGTCAACTCCTACAATGAGCAGTTCTTC

D gene: TRBD2
clone size: -
V gene: TRBV7-2
J gene: TRBJ2-5
CDR3 protein: CASSLGSSGGQETQYF
CDR3 DNA: TGTGCCAGCAGCTTAGGTAGTAGCGGGGGGCAAGAGACCCAGTACTTC

D gene: TRBD1
clone size: few
V gene: TRBV6-1
J gene: TRBJ1-4
CDR3 protein: CASTRQGIGEKLFF
CDR3 DNA: TGTGCCAGCACCCGACAGGGAATTGGGGAAAAACTGTTTTTT

D gene: -
clone size: -
V gene: TRBV24-1
J gene: TRBJ2-2
CDR3 protein: CATSDFPQGPTGELFF
CDR3 DNA: TGTGCCACCAGTGATTTCCCCCAGGGTCCCACCGGGGAGCTGTTTTTT

D gene: TRBD2
clone size: -
V gene: TRBV7-1
J gene: TRBJ2-7
CDR3 protein: CASSSIMGRPGLAGRRPWEQYF
CDR3 DNA: TGTGCCAGCAGCTCCATAATGGGTCGTCCGGGACTAGCGGGGCGCCGACCCTGGGAGCAGTACTTC

D gene: TRBD1
clone size: few
V gene: TRBV10-3
J gene: TRBJ1-5
CDR3 protein: CAVGQGGNQPQHF
CDR3 DNA: TGTGCCGTCGGACAGGGAGGCAATCAGCCCCAGCATTTT

D gene: TRBD2
clone size: -
V gene: TRBV10-3
J gene: TRBJ2-1
CDR3 protein: CATGGDPGLATTEQFF
CDR3 DNA: TGTGCCACTGGAGGCGATCCGGGACTAGCAACTACTGAGCAGTTCTTC

D gene: TRBD1
clone size: -
V gene: TRBV24-1
J gene: TRBJ2-7
CDR3 protein: CATSDSGQTYEQYF
CDR3 DNA: TGTGCCACCAGTGATTCGGGACAGACCTACGAGCAGTACTTC

D gene: TRBD1
clone size: many
V gene: TRBV4-1
J gene: TRBJ1-1
CDR3 protein: CASSQDWTGLNTEAFF
CDR3 DNA: TGCGCCAGCAGCCAAGATTGGACAGGGTTGAACACTGAAGCTTTCTTT

D gene: TRBD1
clone size: few
V gene: TRBV6-1
J gene: TRBJ2-3
CDR3 protein: CASKRSDRGVVDTQYF
CDR3 DNA: TGTGCCAGCAAGCGGTCGGACAGGGGAGTTGTGGATACGCAGTATTTT

D gene: TRBD1
clone size: -
V gene: TRBV7-9
J gene: TRBJ2-5
CDR3 protein: CASSSWDRKEETQYF
CDR3 DNA: TGTGCCAGCAGCTCGTGGGACAGGAAAGAAGAGACCCAGTACTTC

D gene: -
clone size: -
V gene: TRBV15
J gene: TRBJ1-5
CDR3 protein: CATMGQSQQPQHF
CDR3 DNA: TGTGCCACCATGGGGCAGTCCCAGCAGCCCCAGCATTTT

D gene: TRBD1
clone size: few
V gene: TRBV10-2
J gene: TRBJ1-6
CDR3 protein: CASMRGQDSPLHF
CDR3 DNA: TGCGCCAGCATGAGGGGGCAGGATTCACCCCTCCACTTT

D gene: TRBD2
clone size: few
V gene: TRBV7-9
J gene: TRBJ2-1
CDR3 protein: CASTEGLAGVSYNEQFF
CDR3 DNA: TGTGCCAGCACGGAGGGACTAGCGGGAGTGTCGTACAATGAGCAGTTCTTC